The clone carrying this T cell receptor beta chain was seen ten or more times. Trimming removed 3 bases from V and 8 bases from J, with 14 bases in between. CDR3 length equals 14 residues. Germline-derived CDR1 and CDR2 are MDHEN and SYDVKM. Each CDR3 protein gets one entry after TCRdb re-called the 5' RACE reads with MiXCR. The data show about 45,000 distinct CDR3 sequences, around 6.4% seen once. The sample originates from a study of T cells after yellow fever vaccination. Overall study findings and caveats: Across the CD4 and CD8 compartments, a small share of clonotypes was present in both.

The chain recombines TRBV28 with TRBJ2-1; no clear D. The source material was PBMCs, either bulk or a sorted T-cell subset (CD4+, CD8+, memory, or dextramer-sorted; not recorded which), sampled 45 days after the yellow fever booster vaccination. The TCR originated in a man younger than 40 who received the YFV17D yellow fever vaccine. The CDR3 DNA reads TGTGCCAGCAGTTTGGCCTACCTCGTCTATGAGCAGTTCTTC. Translated: CASSLAYLVYEQFF.